The source of this TCR beta chain is a study of blood T cell repertoires in COVID-19. In the study overall: Researchers got acute and convalescent COVID-19 samples from the United States, Italy and Spain. In each case, the material was cDNA or gDNA derived from T cells, B-cell-depleted T cells, or PBMCs.

Original processing methods: Estimation of nucleated cell counts was performed using reference gene primer amplification. Only in-frame clones appear in the TCRdb table, and some are missing; sequencing was by immunoSEQ multiplex PCR. V, J and clone size are taken as reported in that table, and D and trimming were inferred from the DNA itself. The repertoire holds fewer than 200,000 clones, with around 84% as singletons. The length of the CDR3 is 11 residues. Trimming took 5 bases from V and 5 from J, leaving 6 bases between them. Germline V gene lookup returns CDR1 SEHNR and CDR2 FQNEAQ (reference sequence).

The source material was peripheral blood. This sequence joins TRBV7-9 and TRBJ1-1; D gene uncertain. The receptor was derived from a human donor with acute or convalescent COVID-19. The donor label of this sample is uncertain. As DNA, the CDR3 is TGTGCCAGCAGCCGGGAAACTGAAGCTTTCTTT. Its protein is CASSRETEAFF.